This T cell receptor (beta chain) was sequenced in a study of control samples from healthy donors and cancer patients. Unmatched junction bases numbered 3, after V lost 2 bases and J lost 1 base. The germline gives CDR1 LNHDA, CDR2 SQIVND (reference sequence). The CDR3 is 16 residues long. Clones were read by immunoSEQ multiplex PCR, and TCRdb kept only the in-frame ones, dropping some. The sample includes around 100,000 clones, around 89% of them seen just once. The chain has TRBV19 and TRBJ2-3, with 10 positions matching TRBD2. The sample taken for sequencing was blood. This TCR came from a man younger than 45 in good health. The CDR3 DNA follows: TGTGCCAGTAGTATACTAAGCGGGGGGGGCACAGATACGCAGTATTTT. Its protein product is CASSILSGGGTDTQYF. The entire variable domain, with the rest obtained from reference TRBV19 and TRBJ2-3, is as follows: DGGITQSPKYLFRKEGQNVTLSCEQNLNHDAMYWYRQDPGQGLRLIYYSQIVNDFQKGDIAEGYSVSREKKESFPLTVTSAQKNPTAFYLCASSILSGGGTDTQYFGPGTRLTVL.